This TCR beta chain was documented in a study of blood T cell repertoires in COVID-19. About the study: Italy, Spain and the United States were the sources of the convalescent and acute COVID-19 samples. Sample material is recorded as cDNA or gDNA derived from T cells, B-cell-depleted T cells, or PBMCs.

Only in-frame clones appear in the TCRdb table, and some are missing; sequencing was by immunoSEQ multiplex PCR. This table has a few hundred thousand clones, 80% to 85% appearing once. Trimming removed 3 bases at V and 1 base at J, with 12 bases between. Germline V CDR1 and CDR2: GTSNPN, SVGIG (reference sequence). The CDR3 totals 14 residues. V gene TRBV30 combines with J gene TRBJ1-1; D is perhaps TRBD1 (5 bases). The receptor's source is a woman aged 60-70 years with acute or convalescent COVID-19. Sequenced: peripheral blood. CDR3 in amino acids: CAWRRDGKNTEAFF. CDR3 bases: TGTGCCTGGAGGCGGGACGGAAAGAACACTGAAGCTTTCTTT.